A selection of T cell receptor beta chains follows, all from one sample in a study of T-cell reconstitution after alpha-beta-depleted transplantation in children. TCRdb ran MiXCR on the PCR reads and lists one entry per CDR3 protein. The top ten hold 9.5% to 12% of the sample, which has 250,000 to 350,000 distinct CDR3 sequences, over 20% seen once. The sample here was PBMCs, mostly from graft donor cells, taken 180 days after TCRalphabeta/CD19-depleted stem cell transplant. These TCRs come from a male patient younger than 18 who had a stem cell transplant for acute lymphoblastic leukemia, so the T cells may come from the graft donor. CDR3s include the opening cysteine and the closing phenylalanine or tryptophan. Each record gives: V gene, CDR3 length, J gene, CDR3 protein.

V: TRBV12-3/TRBV12-4
length: 12
J: TRBJ1-3
CDR3: CASSFRGNTIYF

V: TRBV7-9
length: 13
J: TRBJ2-3
CDR3: CASRLPFTDTQYF

V: TRBV4-1
length: 19
J: TRBJ2-7
CDR3: CASSPGWGGGRAPPYEQYF

V: TRBV29-1
length: 12
J: TRBJ2-7
CDR3: CSGLAGGREQYF

V: TRBV5-1
length: 18
J: TRBJ2-2
CDR3: CASSFLPTSGGNTGELFF

V: TRBV2
length: 14
J: TRBJ2-5
CDR3: CASKRSGSSETQYF

V: TRBV11-2
length: 14
J: TRBJ2-5
CDR3: CASSLARGPKTQYF

V: TRBV11-2
length: 15
J: TRBJ2-2
CDR3: CASSLSGLNTGELFF

V: TRBV7-9
length: 13
J: TRBJ1-1
CDR3: CASSLSPKGAAFF

V: TRBV5-1
length: 11
J: TRBJ2-7
CDR3: CASSSRGEQYF

V: TRBV7-2
length: 13
J: TRBJ2-7
CDR3: CASSSRVGTEQYF

V: TRBV4-2
length: 16
J: TRBJ1-2
CDR3: CASSQRGSSVLYGYTF

V: TRBV25-1
length: 14
J: TRBJ2-5
CDR3: CASIPGDSKETQYF

V: TRBV20-1
length: 15
J: TRBJ2-1
CDR3: CSAPPSGRPSVEQFF

V: TRBV7-9
length: 12
J: TRBJ2-5
CDR3: CAHSRGAETQYF

V: TRBV5-1
length: 15
J: TRBJ2-1
CDR3: CASSLAAGSYNEQFF

V: TRBV5-1
length: 15
J: TRBJ1-1
CDR3: CASSPRTDMNTEAFF

V: TRBV18
length: 14
J: TRBJ2-7
CDR3: CASSLGRGHSEQYF

V: TRBV9
length: 15
J: TRBJ1-2
CDR3: CASSQHGTGDYGYTF

V: TRBV14
length: 16
J: TRBJ2-3
CDR3: CASSPQYGLAGEPQYF

V: TRBV6-5
length: 13
J: TRBJ1-2
CDR3: CASSYSGTYGYTF

V: TRBV18
length: 14
J: TRBJ1-2
CDR3: CASSPDRGKYGYTF

V: TRBV20-1
length: 14
J: TRBJ2-3
CDR3: CSASRRGGVDTQYF

V: TRBV6-1
length: 13
J: TRBJ1-1
CDR3: CASSGTGSTEAFF

V: TRBV6-5
length: 13
J: TRBJ1-1
CDR3: CASSYTRNTEAFF

V: TRBV20-1
length: 11
J: TRBJ2-7
CDR3: CSVQEIYEQYF

V: TRBV7-6
length: 17
J: TRBJ2-7
CDR3: CASSLLGTSGRAYEQYF

V: TRBV28
length: 14
J: TRBJ1-1
CDR3: CASSFRGMLTEAFF

V: TRBV7-9
length: 16
J: TRBJ2-2
CDR3: CASSLGVRVNTGELFF

V: TRBV12-3/TRBV12-4
length: 19
J: TRBJ2-3
CDR3: CASSVGLAGAPSPTDTQYF

V: TRBV6-1
length: 13
J: TRBJ1-1
CDR3: CASSRQGGKGAFF

V: TRBV5-1
length: 15
J: TRBJ1-1
CDR3: CASSLTGELNTEAFF

V: TRBV5-1
length: 15
J: TRBJ2-7
CDR3: CASSLVGTASYEQYF

V: TRBV5-6
length: 14
J: TRBJ2-1
CDR3: CASSAWTGPNEQFF

V: TRBV4-2
length: 16
J: TRBJ2-1
CDR3: CASSQRFGRVAYEQFF

V: TRBV12-3/TRBV12-4
length: 14
J: TRBJ2-5
CDR3: CASSSGRLQETQYF

V: TRBV6-6
length: 13
J: TRBJ2-7
CDR3: CASSYVSSYEQYF

V: TRBV6-5
length: 15
J: TRBJ2-7
CDR3: CASSYDTGLSYEQYF

V: TRBV20-1
length: 15
J: TRBJ2-3
CDR3: CSASGGRYSTDTQYF

V: TRBV5-1
length: 15
J: TRBJ2-2
CDR3: CASSYGLAGIGELFF

V: TRBV12-3/TRBV12-4
length: 15
J: TRBJ2-3
CDR3: CASSPSLALIDTQYF

V: TRBV20-1
length: 15
J: TRBJ1-5
CDR3: CSATHGQGRNQPQHF

V: TRBV5-1
length: 12
J: TRBJ2-7
CDR3: CASSLYSYEQYF

V: TRBV29-1
length: 15
J: TRBJ2-7
CDR3: CSVVRGTGNSYEQYF

V: TRBV29-1
length: 13
J: TRBJ2-7
CDR3: CSVEMGLSYEQYF

V: TRBV7-2
length: 14
J: TRBJ2-7
CDR3: CASSLVTGNYEQYF

V: TRBV5-1
length: 15
J: TRBJ2-2
CDR3: CASSLGPGSTGELFF

V: TRBV28
length: 15
J: TRBJ2-4
CDR3: CASSTSGWAKNIQYF

V: TRBV2
length: 13
J: TRBJ2-7
CDR3: CASSENGLHEQYF

V: TRBV10-2
length: 13
J: TRBJ2-5
CDR3: CASSGLAQETQYF

V: TRBV29-1
length: 10
J: TRBJ2-5
CDR3: CSVYGATQYF

V: TRBV5-1
length: 15
J: TRBJ2-5
CDR3: CASSPGLAWLETQYF

V: TRBV5-1
length: 14
J: TRBJ2-1
CDR3: CASSLVGGHNEQFF